This T cell receptor (beta chain) comes out of a study of blood T cell repertoires in COVID-19. The CDR3 has 15 amino acids. J lost 1 base, V lost 5 bases, and 2 bases had no gene match. From germline, CDR1 is SEHNR and CDR2 FQNEAQ (reference sequence). Per the authors' pipeline: Cell counts per sample came from amplifying reference gene primers. The protocol was immunoSEQ multiplex PCR, while the TCRdb copy is restricted to in-frame clones and leaves out a portion. Clone size and the V and J calls come from that table; the DNA yielded D and trimming. The table has 450,000 or so clones, roughly nine tenths seen once.

This TCR derives from a man aged 18 to 29 with COVID-19, enrolled during active disease. Sequenced material: peripheral blood. This sequence joins TRBV7-9 and TRBJ2-2, with 9 bases aligning to TRBD1. DNA of the CDR3: TGTGCCAGCAGCACGGGACAGGGGAACACCGGGGAGCTGTTTTTT. This translates into CASSTGQGNTGELFF.